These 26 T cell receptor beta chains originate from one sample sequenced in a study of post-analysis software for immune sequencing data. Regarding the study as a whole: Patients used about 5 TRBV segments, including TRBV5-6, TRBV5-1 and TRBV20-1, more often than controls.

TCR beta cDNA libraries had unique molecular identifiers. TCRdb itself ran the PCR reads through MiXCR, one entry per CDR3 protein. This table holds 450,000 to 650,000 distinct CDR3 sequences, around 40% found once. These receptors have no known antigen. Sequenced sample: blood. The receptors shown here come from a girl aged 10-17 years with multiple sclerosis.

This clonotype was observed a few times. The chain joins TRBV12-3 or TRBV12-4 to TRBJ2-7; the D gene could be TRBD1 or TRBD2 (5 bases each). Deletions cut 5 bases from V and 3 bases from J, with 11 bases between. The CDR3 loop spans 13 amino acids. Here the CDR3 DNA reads TGTGCCAGCAGTGGGGGATGGCACTACGAGCAGTACTTC. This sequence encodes CASSGGWHYEQYF.

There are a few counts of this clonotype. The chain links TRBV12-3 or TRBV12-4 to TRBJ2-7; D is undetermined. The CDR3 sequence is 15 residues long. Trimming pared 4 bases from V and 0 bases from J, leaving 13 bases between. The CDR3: CASSSLPRSSYEQYF. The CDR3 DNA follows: TGTGCCAGCAGTTCCCTACCCAGGAGCTCCTACGAGCAGTACTTC.

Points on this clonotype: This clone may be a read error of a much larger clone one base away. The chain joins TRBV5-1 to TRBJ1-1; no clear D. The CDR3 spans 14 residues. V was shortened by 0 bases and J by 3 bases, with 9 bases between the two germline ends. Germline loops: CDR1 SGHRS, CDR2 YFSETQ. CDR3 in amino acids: CASSLVASDTEAFF. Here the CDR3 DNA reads TGCGCCAGCAGCTTGGTCGCGTCAGACACTGAAGCTTTCTTT.

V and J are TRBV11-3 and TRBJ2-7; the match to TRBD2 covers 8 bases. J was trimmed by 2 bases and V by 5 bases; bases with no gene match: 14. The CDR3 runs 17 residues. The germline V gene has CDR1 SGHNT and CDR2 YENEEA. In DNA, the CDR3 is TGTGCCAGCAGCCGCTCTGGTAGCGGGGTGTTCCCCTACGAGCAGTACTTC. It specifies CASSRSGSGVFPYEQYF.

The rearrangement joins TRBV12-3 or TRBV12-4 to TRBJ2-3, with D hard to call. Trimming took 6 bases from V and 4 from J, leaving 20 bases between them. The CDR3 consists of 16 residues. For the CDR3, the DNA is TGTGCCAGCAGCACGAACCCGACGATCGGTTCAGATACGCAGTATTTT. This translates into CASSTNPTIGSDTQYF.

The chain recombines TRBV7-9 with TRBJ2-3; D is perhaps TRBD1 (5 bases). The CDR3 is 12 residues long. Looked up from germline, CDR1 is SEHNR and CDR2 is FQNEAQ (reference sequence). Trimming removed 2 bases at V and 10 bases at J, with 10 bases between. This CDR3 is CASSLQGVSQYF. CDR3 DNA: TGTGCCAGCAGCTTACAGGGTGTCTCGCAGTATTTT.

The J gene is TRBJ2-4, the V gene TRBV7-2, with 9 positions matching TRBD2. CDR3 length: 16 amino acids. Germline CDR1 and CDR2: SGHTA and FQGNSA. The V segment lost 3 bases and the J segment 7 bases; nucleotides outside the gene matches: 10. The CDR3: CASSFVVAGAQNIQYF. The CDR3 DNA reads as TGTGCCAGCAGCTTCGTGGTAGCGGGAGCTCAGAACATTCAGTACTTC.

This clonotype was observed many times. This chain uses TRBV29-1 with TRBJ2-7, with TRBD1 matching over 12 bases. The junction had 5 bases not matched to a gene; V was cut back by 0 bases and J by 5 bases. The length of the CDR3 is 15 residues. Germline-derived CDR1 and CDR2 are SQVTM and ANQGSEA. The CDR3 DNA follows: TGCAGCGTTGAAGATCCCGGGACAGGGGGCGACGAGCAGTACTTC. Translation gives CSVEDPGTGGDEQYF.

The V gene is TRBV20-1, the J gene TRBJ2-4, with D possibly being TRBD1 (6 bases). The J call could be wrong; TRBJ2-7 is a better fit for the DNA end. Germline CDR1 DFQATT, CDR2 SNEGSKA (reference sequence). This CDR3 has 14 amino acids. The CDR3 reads CSARDRNRVYEQYF. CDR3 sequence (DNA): TGCAGTGCTAGAGATCGAAACAGGGTTTACGAGCAGTACTTC.

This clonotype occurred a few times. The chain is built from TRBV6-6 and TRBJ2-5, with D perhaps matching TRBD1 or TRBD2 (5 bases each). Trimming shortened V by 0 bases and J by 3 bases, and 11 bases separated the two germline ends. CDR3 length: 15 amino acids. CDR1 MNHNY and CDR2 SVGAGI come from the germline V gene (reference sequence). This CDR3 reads CASSYSQGREETQYF. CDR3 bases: TGTGCCAGCAGTTACTCCCAGGGACGAGAAGAGACCCAGTACTTC.

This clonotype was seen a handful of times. The CDR3 sequence: CASSYSFQGGNQPQHF. The CDR3 DNA follows: TGTGCCAGCAGTTACTCGTTTCAGGGAGGCAATCAGCCCCAGCATTTT. The rearrangement uses TRBV6-5 and TRBJ1-5; maybe TRBD1 (5 bases). The CDR3 consists of 16 residues. V lost 0 bases and J 2 bases, leaving 11 bases between the germline ends. Germline V gene sequence: CDR1 MNHEY, CDR2 SVGAGI.

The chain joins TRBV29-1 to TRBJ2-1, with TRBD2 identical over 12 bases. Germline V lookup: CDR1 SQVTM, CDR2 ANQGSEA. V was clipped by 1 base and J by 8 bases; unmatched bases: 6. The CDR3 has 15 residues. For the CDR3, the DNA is TGCAGCGTTGAAGGGACTAGCGGGACGTTCGATGAGCAGTTCTTC. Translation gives CSVEGTSGTFDEQFF.

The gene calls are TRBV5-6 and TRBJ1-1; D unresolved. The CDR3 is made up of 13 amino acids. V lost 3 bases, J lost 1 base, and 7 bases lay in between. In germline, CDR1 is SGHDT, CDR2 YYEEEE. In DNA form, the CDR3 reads TGTGCCAGCAGCTCACAGAGGAACACTGAAGCTTTCTTT. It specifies CASSSQRNTEAFF.

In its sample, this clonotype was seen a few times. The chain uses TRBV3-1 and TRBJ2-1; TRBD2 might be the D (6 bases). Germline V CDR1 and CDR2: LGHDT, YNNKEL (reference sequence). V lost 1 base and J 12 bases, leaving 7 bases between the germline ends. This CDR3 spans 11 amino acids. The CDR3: CASSQAGRQFF. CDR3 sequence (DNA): TGTGCCAGCAGCCAAGCCGGGAGGCAGTTCTTC.

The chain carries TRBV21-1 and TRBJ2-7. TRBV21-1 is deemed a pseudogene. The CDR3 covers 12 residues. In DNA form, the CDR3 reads TGTGCCAGCAGCAAAGCCGACGACGAGCAGTACTTC. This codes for CASSKADDEQYF.

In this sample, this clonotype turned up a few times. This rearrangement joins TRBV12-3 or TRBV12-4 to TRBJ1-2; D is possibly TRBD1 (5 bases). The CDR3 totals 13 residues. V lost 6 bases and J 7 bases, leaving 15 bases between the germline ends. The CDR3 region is CASSPGQIGGYTF. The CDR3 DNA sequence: TGTGCCAGCAGCCCAGGACAAATTGGTGGCTACACCTTC.

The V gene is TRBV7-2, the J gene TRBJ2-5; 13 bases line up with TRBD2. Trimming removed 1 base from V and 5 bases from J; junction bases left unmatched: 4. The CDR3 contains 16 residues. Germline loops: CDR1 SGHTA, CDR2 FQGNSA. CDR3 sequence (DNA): TGTGCCAGCAGCTTAGGGTTGACTAGCGGGGGGGAGACCCAGTACTTC. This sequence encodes CASSLGLTSGGETQYF.

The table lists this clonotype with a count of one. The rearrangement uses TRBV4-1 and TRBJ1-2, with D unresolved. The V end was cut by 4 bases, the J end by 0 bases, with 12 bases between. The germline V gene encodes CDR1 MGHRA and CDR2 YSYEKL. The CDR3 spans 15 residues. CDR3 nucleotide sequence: TGCGCCAGCAGCCCTCCCCATTATCCTAACTATGGCTACACCTTC. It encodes CASSPPHYPNYGYTF.

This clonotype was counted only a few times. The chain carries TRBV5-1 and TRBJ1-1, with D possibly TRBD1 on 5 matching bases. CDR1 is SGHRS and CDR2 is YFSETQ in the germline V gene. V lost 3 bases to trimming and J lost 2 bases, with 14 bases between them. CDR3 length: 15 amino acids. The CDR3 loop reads CASSSQGRDNTEAFF. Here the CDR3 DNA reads TGCGCCAGCAGCTCGCAGGGCAGGGATAACACTGAAGCTTTCTTT.

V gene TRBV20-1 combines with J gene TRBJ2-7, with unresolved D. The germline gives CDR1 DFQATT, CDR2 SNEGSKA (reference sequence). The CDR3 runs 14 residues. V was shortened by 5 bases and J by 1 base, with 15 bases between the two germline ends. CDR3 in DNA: TGCAGTGCTTCTACTGCTAGAGGATCCTACGAGCAGTACTTC. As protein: CSASTARGSYEQYF.

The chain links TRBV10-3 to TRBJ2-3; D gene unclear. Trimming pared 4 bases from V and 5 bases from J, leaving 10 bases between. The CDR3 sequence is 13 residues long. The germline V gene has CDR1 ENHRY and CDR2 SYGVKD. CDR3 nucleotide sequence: TGTGCCATCAGTGTTGACGGTCAAGATACGCAGTATTTT. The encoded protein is CAISVDGQDTQYF.

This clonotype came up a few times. CDR3 in DNA: TGCAGTGCTAGAGAACGGATGTTGGGTGAGCAGTTCTTC. It translates to CSARERMLGEQFF. The gene calls are TRBV20-1 and TRBJ2-1; D remains unclear. CDR1 and CDR2 (germline): DFQATT, SNEGSKA (reference sequence). The CDR3 has 13 residues. Trimming shortened V by 0 bases and J by 9 bases, and 12 bases separated the two germline ends.

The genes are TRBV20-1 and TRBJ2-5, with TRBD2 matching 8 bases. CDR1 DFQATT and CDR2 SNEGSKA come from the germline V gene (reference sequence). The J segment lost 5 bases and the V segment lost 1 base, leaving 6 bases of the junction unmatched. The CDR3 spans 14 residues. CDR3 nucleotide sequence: TGCAGTGCTAGAGTCCCAGCGGGAGACGAGACCCAGTACTTC. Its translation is CSARVPAGDETQYF.

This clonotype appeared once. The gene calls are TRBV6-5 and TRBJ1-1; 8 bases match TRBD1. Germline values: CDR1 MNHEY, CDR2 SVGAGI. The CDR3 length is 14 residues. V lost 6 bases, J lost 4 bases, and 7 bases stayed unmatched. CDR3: CASSKNRGTTEAFF. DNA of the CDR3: TGTGCCAGCAGCAAGAACAGGGGGACCACTGAAGCTTTCTTT.

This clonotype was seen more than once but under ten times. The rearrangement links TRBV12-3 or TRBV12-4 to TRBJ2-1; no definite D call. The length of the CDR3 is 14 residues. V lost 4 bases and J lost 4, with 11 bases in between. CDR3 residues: CASSSPGYYNEQFF. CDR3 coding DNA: TGTGCCAGCAGTTCGCCAGGTTATTACAATGAGCAGTTCTTC.

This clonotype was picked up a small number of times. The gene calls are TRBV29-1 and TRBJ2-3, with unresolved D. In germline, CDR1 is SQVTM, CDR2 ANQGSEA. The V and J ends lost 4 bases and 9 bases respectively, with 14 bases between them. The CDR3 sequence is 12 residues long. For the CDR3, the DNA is TGCAGCGTTGCCGGAATCGCTAGAACGCAGTATTTT. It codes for CSVAGIARTQYF.